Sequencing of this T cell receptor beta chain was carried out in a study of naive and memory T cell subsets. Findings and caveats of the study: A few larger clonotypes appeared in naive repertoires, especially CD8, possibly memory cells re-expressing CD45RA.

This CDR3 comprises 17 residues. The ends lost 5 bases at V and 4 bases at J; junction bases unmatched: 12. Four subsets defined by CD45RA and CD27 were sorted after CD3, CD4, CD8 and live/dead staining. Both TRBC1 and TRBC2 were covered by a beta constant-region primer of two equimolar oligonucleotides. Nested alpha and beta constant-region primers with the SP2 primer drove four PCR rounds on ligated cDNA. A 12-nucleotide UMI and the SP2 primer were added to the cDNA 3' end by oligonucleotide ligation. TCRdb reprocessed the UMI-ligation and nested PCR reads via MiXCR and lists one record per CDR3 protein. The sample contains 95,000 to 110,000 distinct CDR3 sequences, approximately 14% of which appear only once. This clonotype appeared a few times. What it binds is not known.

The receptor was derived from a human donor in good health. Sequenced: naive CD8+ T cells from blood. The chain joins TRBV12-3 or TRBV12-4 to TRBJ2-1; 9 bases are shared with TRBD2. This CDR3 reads CASSPTWSGGIYNEQFF. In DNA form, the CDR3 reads TGTGCCAGCAGTCCCACCTGGAGCGGGGGGATTTACAATGAGCAGTTCTTC.